A single sample gave rise to the 2 T cell receptor beta chains below, sequenced in a study of blood T cells in healthy people across ages. A second PCR, run for about 6 to 12 cycles, used a sample-barcoded 5' primer plus a J-beta primer mix. Via MiXCR, TCRdb re-called the 5' RACE reads, giving one row per CDR3 protein. Of 1.5 million or so distinct CDR3 sequences in the sample, 40% to 50% were seen once. The sample taken for sequencing was blood. The receptors here all came from a young woman in good health.

The chain employs TRBV12-3 or TRBV12-4 and TRBJ2-2, with D possibly TRBD2 on 5 matching bases. V lost 7 bases, J lost 1 base, and 13 bases lay in between. The CDR3 has 15 residues. This CDR3 is CASTSRAGNTGELFF. In DNA form, the CDR3 reads TGTGCCAGCACCTCGCGGGCAGGGAACACCGGGGAGCTGTTTTTT.

CDR3 in amino acids: CASSPTSGQPYEQYF. CDR3 nucleotides: TGTGCCAGCAGCCCGACTAGCGGGCAACCCTACGAGCAGTACTTC. The rearrangement uses TRBV7-9 and TRBJ2-7; 10 bases agree with TRBD2. This CDR3 contains 15 residues. The V segment lost 5 bases and the J segment 2 bases; nucleotides outside the gene matches: 6. Germline V CDR1 and CDR2: SEHNR, FQNEAQ (reference sequence).